This is a list of T cell receptor beta chains from one sample in a study of patients and donors after allogeneic stem cell transplantation. In TCRdb, the RT-PCR reads were re-called with MiXCR into one record per CDR3 protein. The data show about a million distinct CDR3 sequences, roughly 17% seen once. Sequenced material: blood, either unsorted or a sorted T cell fraction (not recorded which). Every receptor here comes from a human donor who was either an allogeneic HSCT recipient or a stem cell or donor lymphocyte infusion donor (not recorded which). It is not recorded whose cells these are; they may come from a transplant donor. Each CDR3 is given with its conserved first and last residue. A D gene is named only where the DNA matches it firmly. Not all rows give a size; the values are once, few, many and, for expanded clones, a class.

clone size	J gene	D gene	V gene	CDR3 DNA	CDR3 protein
few	TRBJ2-1	-	TRBV7-9	TGTGCCAGCACCTCCGTCCCGTCTGTAAATGAGCAGTTCTTC	CASTSVPSVNEQFF
few	TRBJ2-7	TRBD1	TRBV7-2	TGTGCCAGCAGCCCCGACAGGGTGGCCTACGAGCAGTACTTC	CASSPDRVAYEQYF
many	TRBJ2-1	TRBD2	TRBV4-1	TGCGCCAGCAGCCAAAAACCGGGACTAGCGACCTACAATGAGCAGTTCTTC	CASSQKPGLATYNEQFF
few	TRBJ2-1	-	TRBV6-1	TGTGCCAGCACTCGGACAAAGGGCAATGAGCAGTTCTTC	CASTRTKGNEQFF
few	TRBJ2-6	-	TRBV4-2	TGTGCCAGCAGCCAAGAAACGGGGACATTAAACGTCCTGACTTTC	CASSQETGTLNVLTF
-	TRBJ2-1	TRBD2	TRBV5-1	TGCGCCAGCAGCTTGTTCACGGGGGGTTCGTACAATGAGCAGTTCTTC	CASSLFTGGSYNEQFF
few	TRBJ1-1	-	TRBV11-2	TGTGCCAGCAGGTCTATGAACACTGAAGCTTTCTTT	CASRSMNTEAFF
-	TRBJ2-5	TRBD2	TRBV29-1	TGCAGCGTCGACAGCGGGGGGTCGGAGACCCAGTACTTC	CSVDSGGSETQYF
few	TRBJ2-6	TRBD1	TRBV7-3	TGTGCCAGCAGCTCACGACAGGGGTCCTCCAACGTCCTGACTTTC	CASSSRQGSSNVLTF
few	TRBJ2-7	-	TRBV29-1	TGCAGCGTTAGTGGGGTTGGAGGGCAGTACTTC	CSVSGVGGQYF
-	TRBJ1-5	-	TRBV20-1	TGCAGTGCTAGAGTCGGGGCAGGGATGGGTCATCAGCCCCAGCATTTT	CSARVGAGMGHQPQHF
-	TRBJ2-5	TRBD1	TRBV12-3/TRBV12-4	TGTGCCAGCAGGTTCGGACAGGTCGGCCAAGAGACCCAGTACTTC	CASRFGQVGQETQYF
few	TRBJ1-4	TRBD1	TRBV13	TGTGCCAGCAGCTCCCTGGGACAGCCTAATGAAAAACTGTTTTTT	CASSSLGQPNEKLFF
few	TRBJ2-3	TRBD2	TRBV5-6	TGTGCCAGCAGCTTGGATATCCAAGCGGGGTTCCCAGATACGCAGTATTTT	CASSLDIQAGFPDTQYF
-	TRBJ2-4	TRBD1	TRBV6-1	TGTGCCAGCAGAACACCGGGACAGAAAAACATTCAGTACTTC	CASRTPGQKNIQYF
many	TRBJ1-1	TRBD1	TRBV6-5	TGTGCCAGCAGGCAAAAGACAGGGACAGCTTTCTTT	CASRQKTGTAFF
few	TRBJ1-1	TRBD1	TRBV20-1	TGCAGTGCCCCGACAGGGACTCGAGTAACTGAAGCTTTCTTT	CSAPTGTRVTEAFF
few	TRBJ2-7	-	TRBV4-2	TGTGCCAGCAGCCAAGCCGGAGGTAGCTACGAGCAGTACTTC	CASSQAGGSYEQYF
-	TRBJ2-5	-	TRBV25-1	TGTGCCAGCAGTGAAGCGGACAGTATCCAAGAGACCCAGTACTTC	CASSEADSIQETQYF
few	TRBJ2-2	TRBD2	TRBV18	TGTGCCAGCTCACCACGGGCCCTAGCGGTGAACACCGGGGAGCTGTTTTTT	CASSPRALAVNTGELFF
-	TRBJ2-2	TRBD2	TRBV19	TGTGCCAGTAGTATCCCGGGACTAGCGGGAGGAACCGGTGAGGGGGAGCTGTTTTTT	CASSIPGLAGGTGEGELFF
-	TRBJ2-1	-	TRBV12-3/TRBV12-4	TGTGCCAGCAGTTTCCAGGGGGCGGGGGGAGGTAATGAGCAGTTCTTC	CASSFQGAGGGNEQFF
few	TRBJ1-1	-	TRBV5-5	TGTGCCAGCAGCCTCTCAGGGGCCACTGAAGCTTTCTTT	CASSLSGATEAFF
-	TRBJ2-7	-	TRBV10-3	TGTGCCATCAGTGAGGGGGGGACCGCCTCCTACGAGCAGTACTTC	CAISEGGTASYEQYF
-	TRBJ2-1	-	TRBV29-1	TGCAGCGGCCTAGTCAATGAGCAGTTCTTC	CSGLVNEQFF
-	TRBJ2-5	-	TRBV20-1	TGCAGTTCTAAGAGGGGCAACTTGCAAGAGACCCAGTACTTC	CSSKRGNLQETQYF
few	TRBJ1-6	TRBD1	TRBV28	TGTGCCAGCAGTGGGAACAGGGGGCTCTCACCCCTCCACTTT	CASSGNRGLSPLHF
many	TRBJ1-2	-	TRBV12-3/TRBV12-4	TGTGCCAGCAGTTATCGGACAGCAGACTATGGCTACACCTTC	CASSYRTADYGYTF
-	TRBJ1-1	-	TRBV24-1	TGTGCCACCAGTGATTTGTGGGTTTTTTTTCTGAACACTGAAGCTTTCTTT	CATSDLWVFFLNTEAFF
-	TRBJ2-3	-	TRBV27	TGTGCCAGCAGTCCGCGACTTGGCACAGATACGCAGTATTTT	CASSPRLGTDTQYF
-	TRBJ1-5	-	TRBV6-2/TRBV6-3	TGTGCCAGCAGTTACGGGGCTAATCAGCCCCAGCATTTT	CASSYGANQPQHF
-	TRBJ1-4	-	TRBV12-3/TRBV12-4	TGTGCCAGCAGTCCCCGACCAAGGGAAAAACTGTTTTTT	CASSPRPREKLFF
many	TRBJ2-3	TRBD1	TRBV12-3/TRBV12-4	TGTGCCAGCAGTCCCTCCCGAGGTGTGACAGGGAGCACAGATACGCAGTATTTT	CASSPSRGVTGSTDTQYF
few	TRBJ2-2	TRBD1	TRBV12-3/TRBV12-4	TGTGCCAGCAGTTTCAGGACAGGACTCACCGGGGAGCTGTTTTTT	CASSFRTGLTGELFF
few	TRBJ1-3	-	TRBV6-2/TRBV6-3	TGTGCCAGCAGTTACTCGTCGGGGATTGGAAACACCATATATTTT	CASSYSSGIGNTIYF
-	TRBJ1-2	-	TRBV6-2/TRBV6-3	TGTGCCAGCAGTTACTTTGGTGGGGCATCCGGCTACACCTTC	CASSYFGGASGYTF
-	TRBJ2-1	TRBD1	TRBV25-1	TGTGCCAGCAGTGAGATGACAGGGGGCTTGACTGAGCAGTTCTTC	CASSEMTGGLTEQFF
-	TRBJ2-6	-	TRBV12-3/TRBV12-4	TGTGCCAGCAGTTTTGCCCGGGCTGGGGCCAACGTCCTGACTTTC	CASSFARAGANVLTF
-	TRBJ1-3	-	TRBV5-1	TGCGCCAGCAGCTTGGACGCGTACGAGGGAAACACCATATATTTT	CASSLDAYEGNTIYF
-	TRBJ2-1	TRBD1	TRBV3-1	TGTGCCAGCAGCCGATTACGGACAGGGGGCGTTGAGCAGTTCTTC	CASSRLRTGGVEQFF
-	TRBJ2-1	-	TRBV9	TGTGCCAGCAGCGTAGAGGGTCTTAACAATGAGCAGTTCTTC	CASSVEGLNNEQFF
many	TRBJ2-7	-	TRBV12-3/TRBV12-4	TGTGCCCATCGGGTCACCACCCGTTTCGAGCAGTACTTC	CAHRVTTRFEQYF
-	TRBJ1-2	-	TRBV6-2/TRBV6-3	TGTGCCAGCAGTTACTCGACAGCTTCCTATGGCTACACCTTC	CASSYSTASYGYTF
-	TRBJ2-7	-	TRBV7-2	TGTGCCAGCAGTCCGTCAGGGGCCGGAAAGGAGGGCTACGAGCAGTACTTC	CASSPSGAGKEGYEQYF
-	TRBJ2-3	-	TRBV20-1	TGCAGTGCTAGAGATCGAGGGGAAGGCACAGATACGCAGTATTTT	CSARDRGEGTDTQYF
few	TRBJ2-2	TRBD1	TRBV12-3/TRBV12-4	TGTGCCAGCAGTATGGGACAGCACACCGGGGAGCTGTTTTTT	CASSMGQHTGELFF
-	TRBJ2-7	-	TRBV6-1	TGTGCCAGCTCCCGGGTCACCGCCTACGAGCAGTACTTC	CASSRVTAYEQYF
-	TRBJ2-3	-	TRBV19	TGTGCCAGTAGTGCCCTAGCGAGCACAGATACGCAGTATTTT	CASSALASTDTQYF
many	TRBJ2-7	-	TRBV20-1	TGCAGTGCTAGCTTTGCGCCCCGGGACGGAGCCTACGAGCAGTACTTC	CSASFAPRDGAYEQYF
-	TRBJ1-3	-	TRBV11-2	TGTGCCAGCAGCTTAGATCGCGGGGGGCTTGGAAACACCATATATTTT	CASSLDRGGLGNTIYF
-	TRBJ1-4	-	TRBV29-1	TGCAGCGTTGAAGACTATGAAAAACTGTTTTTT	CSVEDYEKLFF
few	TRBJ1-1	-	TRBV3-1	TGTGCCAGCAGCCAAGATCCCCCCTACACTGAAGCTTTCTTT	CASSQDPPYTEAFF